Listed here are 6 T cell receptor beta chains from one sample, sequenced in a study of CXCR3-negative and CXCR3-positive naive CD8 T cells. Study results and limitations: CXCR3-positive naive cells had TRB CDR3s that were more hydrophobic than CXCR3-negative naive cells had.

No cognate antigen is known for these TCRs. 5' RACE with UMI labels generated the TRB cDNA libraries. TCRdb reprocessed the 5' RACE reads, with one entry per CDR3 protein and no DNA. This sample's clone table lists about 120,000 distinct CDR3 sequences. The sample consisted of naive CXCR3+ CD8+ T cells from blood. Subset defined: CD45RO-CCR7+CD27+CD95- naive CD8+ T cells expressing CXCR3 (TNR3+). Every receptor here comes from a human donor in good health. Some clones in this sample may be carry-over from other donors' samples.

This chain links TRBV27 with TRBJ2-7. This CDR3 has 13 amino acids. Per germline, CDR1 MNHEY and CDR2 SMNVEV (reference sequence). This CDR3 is CASSWRSSYEQYF.

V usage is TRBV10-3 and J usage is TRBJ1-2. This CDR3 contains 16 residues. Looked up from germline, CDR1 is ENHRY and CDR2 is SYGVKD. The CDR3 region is CAISGPWRDLVLGYTF.

CDR3 sequence: CASSQEGFTDTQYF. V and J are TRBV4-1 and TRBJ2-3. CDR1 is MGHRA and CDR2 is YSYEKL in the germline V gene. The CDR3 loop spans 14 amino acids.

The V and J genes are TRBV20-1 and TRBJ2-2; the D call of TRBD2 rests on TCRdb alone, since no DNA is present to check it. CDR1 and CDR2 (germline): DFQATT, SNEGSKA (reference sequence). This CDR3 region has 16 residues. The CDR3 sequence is CSARGTSGRTPGELFF.

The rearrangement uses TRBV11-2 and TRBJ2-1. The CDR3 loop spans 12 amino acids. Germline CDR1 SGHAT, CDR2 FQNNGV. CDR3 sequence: CASGEVNNEQFF.

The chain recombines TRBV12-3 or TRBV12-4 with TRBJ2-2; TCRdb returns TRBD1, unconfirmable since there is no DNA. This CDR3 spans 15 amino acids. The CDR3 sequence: CASSFARVVAGELFF.